The 20 T cell receptor beta chains below were found in one sample sequenced in a study of blood T cell repertoires in COVID-19 (dated by TCRdb to 2018 to 2020). Receptor amplification or capture employed the immunoSEQ multiplex PCR assay. TCRdb re-hosts the immuneACCESS table, in-frame sequences only. Its copies lack some clones; in the studies checked, an unresolved V gene accounts for under half of them, and the cause for the rest is not known. The sample data list more than 150,000 clones, and around 94% of these were observed just once. The top ten clones comprise roughly 0.76% of the sample. The material sequenced was peripheral blood. These receptors were obtained from a young man with COVID-19, enrolled during active disease.

This rearrangement joins TRBV7-3 to TRBJ2-2; 7 positions match TRBD1. CDR1 SGHTA and CDR2 FQGTGA come from the germline V gene. Trimming cost V 6 bases and J 3 bases; bases outside gene matches: 4. This CDR3 is built from 14 residues. CDR3: CASRTGIDTGELFF. The CDR3 coding sequence is TGTGCCAGCAGGACAGGGATCGACACCGGGGAGCTGTTTTTT.

This clone was recorded at least ten times. This same CDR3 is encoded by further DNA sequences in the sample. The chain links TRBV9 to TRBJ1-5; D is undetermined. The CDR3 covers 14 residues. The germline V gene encodes CDR1 SGDLS and CDR2 YYNGEE. Trimming removed 3 bases at V and 0 bases at J, with 7 bases between. DNA for the CDR3: TGTGCCAGCAGCGCTACAGATAGCAATCAGCCCCAGCATTTT. Protein sequence: CASSATDSNQPQHF.

V is TRBV7-9 and J is TRBJ2-7; TRBD1 matches 8 bases. This CDR3 contains 15 residues. Losses at the gene ends were 1 base for V and 9 bases for J; bases not matched to a gene: 11. Germline V gene lookup returns CDR1 SEHNR and CDR2 FQNEAQ (reference sequence). The DNA of the CDR3 is TGTGCCAGCAGCTTAGGACAGGGGTCCCTTGCGGGGCAGTACTTC. Encoded protein: CASSLGQGSLAGQYF.

This clone was seen a single time. V gene TRBV25-1 combines with J gene TRBJ1-4, with 7 bases lining up with TRBD1. Germline values: CDR1 MGHDK, CDR2 SYGVNS. The CDR3 runs 14 residues. V lost 9 bases and J lost 7; bases outside the gene matches: 11. The CDR3 nucleotides read TGTGCCAGTGGGATGACAGGGAGGACTGAAAAACTGTTTTTT. Its protein product is CASGMTGRTEKLFF.

This chain connects TRBV12-3 or TRBV12-4 to TRBJ1-2; D not certain. V dropped 3 bases and J dropped 7 bases, with 9 bases sitting between them. The CDR3 covers 12 residues. This CDR3 is CASSLPPGGYTF. The CDR3 region has the DNA TGTGCCAGCAGTTTGCCCCCGGGTGGCTACACCTTC.

The rearrangement joins TRBV5-1 to TRBJ1-1; possible D gene TRBD1, 6 bases. This CDR3 contains 15 residues. V dropped 4 bases and J dropped 2 bases, with 15 bases sitting between them. CDR1 and CDR2 from the germline V gene are SGHRS and YFSETQ. The CDR3 region has the DNA TGCGCCAGCAGCCAAACAGGACAGAAAAACACTGAAGCTTTCTTT. Its translation is CASSQTGQKNTEAFF.

The V gene is TRBV5-1, the J gene TRBJ2-7, with 10 nucleotides matching TRBD2. Trimming cost V 5 bases and J 3 bases; bases outside gene matches: 8. Per germline, CDR1 SGHRS and CDR2 YFSETQ. The CDR3 runs to 15 residues. The CDR3 DNA reads TGCGCCAGCAGTAGGCTAGCGGGGGACCACTACGAGCAGTACTTC. The encoded protein is CASSRLAGDHYEQYF.

V is TRBV6-5 and J is TRBJ2-1; D might be TRBD2 (7 bases). CDR1 and CDR2 from the germline V gene are MNHEY and SVGAGI. V lost 2 bases and J 4 bases, leaving 12 bases between the germline ends. The CDR3 runs to 15 residues. The CDR3 loop reads CASSYGGGNYNEQFF. CDR3 nucleotide sequence: TGTGCCAGCAGTTACGGCGGGGGCAATTACAATGAGCAGTTCTTC.

The V gene is TRBV7-6, the J gene TRBJ1-1; 7 bases align to TRBD1. The ends lost 1 base at V and 0 bases at J; junction bases unmatched: 5. CDR1 and CDR2 from the germline V gene are SGHVS and FNYEAQ. The CDR3 spans 16 residues. The CDR3 coding sequence is TGTGCCAGCAGCTTAGGAGGGGGCGGGTTGAACACTGAAGCTTTCTTT. It is translated as CASSLGGGGLNTEAFF.

V and J are TRBV5-5 and TRBJ1-6; D is possibly TRBD1 (5 bases). This CDR3 region has 16 residues. Trimming left V 2 bases short and J 2 bases short, with 11 bases between. Per the germline V gene, CDR1 is SGHKS and CDR2 is YYEKEE (reference sequence). The CDR3 sequence: CASSLSLQAYNSPLHF. For the CDR3, the DNA is TGTGCCAGCAGCTTAAGTTTACAGGCCTATAATTCACCCCTCCACTTT.

The chain links TRBV19 to TRBJ1-2; D gene uncertain. CDR1 and CDR2 from the germline V gene are LNHDA and SQIVND (reference sequence). V was cut by 1 base and J by 8 bases, with 20 bases left in between. The CDR3 has 16 amino acids. The CDR3 region is CASSIASGGRAEGYTF. The CDR3 coding sequence is TGTGCCAGTAGTATAGCGTCTGGAGGGAGAGCTGAAGGCTACACCTTC. Using reference TRBV19 and TRBJ1-2 for the parts outside the CDR3, the full variable domain is DGGITQSPKYLFRKEGQNVTLSCEQNLNHDAMYWYRQDPGQGLRLIYYSQIVNDFQKGDIAEGYSVSREKKESFPLTVTSAQKNPTAFYLCASSIASGGRAEGYTFGSGTRLTVV.

This rearrangement joins TRBV5-1 to TRBJ2-1; D gene ambiguous. In germline, CDR1 is SGHRS, CDR2 YFSETQ. This CDR3 spans 15 amino acids. Trimming cost V 1 base and J 6 bases, with 14 bases left between them. DNA for the CDR3: TGCGCCAGCAGCTTGAGCCCCGAGGAGCGCAATGAGCAGTTCTTC. It yields the protein CASSLSPEERNEQFF.

This clone was picked up one time. The chain recombines TRBV13 with TRBJ1-3; D is ambiguous. The germline V and J ends were trimmed by 5 bases and 1 base, with 9 bases remaining between them. The germline gives CDR1 PRHDT, CDR2 FYEKMQ (reference sequence). This CDR3 region has 14 residues. As DNA, the CDR3 is TGTGCCAGCAGCCGGGGTTATTCTGGAAACACCATATATTTT. Translation gives CASSRGYSGNTIYF.

This chain links TRBV19 with TRBJ1-3; TRBD1 matches 7 bases. The CDR3 has 13 amino acids. V was pared by 7 bases and J by 4 bases, with 4 bases of the junction left unmatched. Germline V lookup: CDR1 LNHDA, CDR2 SQIVND (reference sequence). The chain's CDR3 is CASTDRAGNTIYF. The CDR3 nucleotides are TGTGCCAGTACCGACAGGGCGGGAAACACCATATATTTT.

In this sample, this clone turned up a few times. CDR3 sequence (DNA): TGTGCCAGCAGCTTAGGTCCCGGGGAGAGCTATGGCTACACCTTC. It yields the protein CASSLGPGESYGYTF. This sequence joins TRBV7-3 and TRBJ1-2; D unclear. Germline lookup yields CDR1 SGHTA and CDR2 FQGTGA. The CDR3 runs 15 residues. V was pared by 2 bases and J by 4 bases, with 14 bases between.

The rearrangement uses TRBV11-1 and TRBJ2-7; TRBD2 agrees at 10 bases. CDR3 size: 15 residues. From germline, CDR1 is SGHAT and CDR2 FQDESV (reference sequence). The J segment lost 0 bases and the V segment lost 3 bases, leaving 2 bases of the junction unmatched. The CDR3 DNA reads TGTGCCAGCAGCTTTAGCGGGGGGACCTCCTACGAGCAGTACTTC. Translation: CASSFSGGTSYEQYF.

V gene TRBV29-1 combines with J gene TRBJ1-1; D might be TRBD1 (5 bases). The CDR3 has 12 amino acids. Germline CDR1 is SQVTM and CDR2 is ANQGSEA. V lost 6 bases to trimming and J lost 1 base, with 9 bases between them. The CDR3 reads CSVDSENTEAFF. For the CDR3, the DNA is TGCAGCGTCGACAGCGAGAACACTGAAGCTTTCTTT.

CDR3 DNA: TGTGCCAGCAGCTTAGACAGGGATAACTATGGCTACACCTTC. As protein: CASSLDRDNYGYTF. This rearrangement joins TRBV13 to TRBJ1-2; D may be TRBD1 (6 bases). This CDR3 comprises 14 residues. V was trimmed by 1 base and J by 1 base, leaving 7 bases between them. Per germline, CDR1 PRHDT and CDR2 FYEKMQ (reference sequence). The full variable domain, with the rest looked up from reference TRBV13 and TRBJ1-2, is AAGVIQSPRHLIKEKRETATLKCYPIPRHDTVYWYQQGPGQDPQFLISFYEKMQSDKGSIPDRFSAQQFSDYHSELNMSSLELGDSALYFCASSLDRDNYGYTFGSGTRLTVV.

The CDR3: CASSRREMNTGELFF. The CDR3 nucleotides read TGTGCCAGTAGTCGGCGGGAGATGAACACCGGGGAGCTGTTTTTT. The rearrangement links TRBV19 to TRBJ2-2; 7 positions match TRBD2. CDR1 LNHDA and CDR2 SQIVND come from the germline V gene (reference sequence). There are 15 residues in the CDR3. With 5 bases clipped from V and 1 base from J, the junction kept 4 bases outside the gene matches.

V gene TRBV19 combines with J gene TRBJ2-7, with TRBD1 identical over 11 bases. CDR1 is LNHDA and CDR2 is SQIVND in the germline V gene (reference sequence). The CDR3 has 15 residues. Unmatched junction bases numbered 7, after V lost 6 bases and J lost 3 bases. The CDR3 bases are TGTGCCAGTAGCGCTGGAGGGACAGGGGGCTACGAGCAGTACTTC. Translating it yields CASSAGGTGGYEQYF.